This T cell receptor (beta chain) was recovered during a study of shared clonotypes between healthy human individuals. Here immunoSEQ multiplex PCR was the method, and the copy in TCRdb shows in-frame clones only, minus some. Of roughly 650,000 clones listed, 95% to 96% are singletons. Per the germline V gene, CDR1 is MNHEY and CDR2 is SMNVEV (reference sequence). CDR3 size: 14 residues. CD45RO-negative, CCR7-selected cells formed the naive CD8 fraction, which excluded terminally differentiated effector memory CD45RA+ cells. Sequencing used naive CD8+ T cells sorted from blood. The chain is built from TRBV27 and TRBJ2-5; tentative D call: TRBD2 (5 bases). TRBJ2-7 explains the end of the DNA better; the J call may be wrong. This sequence originates from a woman under 40 in good health. This CDR3 reads CASSLAPSLSEQYF. The DNA for the CDR3 is TGTGCCAGCAGTTTAGCGCCTAGCCTCAGCGAGCAGTACTTC.